A single sample gave rise to the 21 T cell receptor beta chains below, sequenced in a study of cytomegalovirus exposure and HLA in healthy donors. The PCR made use of 60 Vbeta and 13 Jbeta primers. This table comes from immunoSEQ multiplex PCR, and its TCRdb copy is limited to in-frame clones, with some not included. Its clone listing holds 150,000 or so clones. Source material: PBMCs. The receptors were sampled from a woman in her forties in good health and CMV-seropositive.

This chain connects TRBV7-3 to TRBJ2-1; 7 bases are a match to TRBD2. The V and J ends lost 4 bases and 0 bases, in that order; junction bases with no gene match: 3. Germline-derived CDR1 and CDR2 are SGHTA and FQGTGA. The CDR3 is 15 residues long. The chain's CDR3 is CASSSGGSSYNEQFF. The CDR3 DNA reads TGTGCCAGCAGCTCGGGCGGGAGCTCCTACAATGAGCAGTTCTTC.

This clone is identified as medium-sized from frequency. The rearrangement joins TRBV6-4 to TRBJ2-2; 11 bases are a match to TRBD2. CDR1 is MRHNA and CDR2 is SNTAGT in the germline V gene. The V segment lost 2 bases and the J segment 4 bases; nucleotides outside the gene matches: 0. This CDR3 is built from 15 residues. CDR3 nucleotide sequence: TGTGCCAGCAGTGACACTAGCGGGAGCACCGGGGAGCTGTTTTTT. It encodes CASSDTSGSTGELFF.

The chain links TRBV11-2 to TRBJ1-2, with TRBD1 identical over 7 bases. The V segment lost 1 base and the J segment 6 bases; nucleotides outside the gene matches: 2. The CDR3 totals 13 residues. Germline-derived CDR1 and CDR2 are SGHAT and FQNNGV. In nucleotides, the CDR3 is TGTGCCAGCAGCTTAGCGACAGGGAATGGCTACACCTTC. Its protein is CASSLATGNGYTF.

V gene TRBV18 combines with J gene TRBJ1-1; TRBD1 matches 8 bases. Trimming at V came to 4 bases and at J to 1 base, leaving 5 bases not matched to a gene. Germline CDR1 is KGHSH and CDR2 is LQKENI. This CDR3 region has 15 residues. The CDR3 region is CASSLDREPNTEAFF. The CDR3 bases are TGTGCCAGCTCACTGGACAGGGAACCGAACACTGAAGCTTTCTTT. The entire variable domain, with the rest obtained from reference TRBV18 and TRBJ1-1, is as follows: NAGVMQNPRHLVRRRGQEARLRCSPMKGHSHVYWYRQLPEEGLKFMVYLQKENIIDESGMPKERFSAEFPKEGPSILRIQQVVRGDSAAYFCASSLDREPNTEAFFGQGTRLTVV.

The V call is TRBV9, the J call TRBJ2-2; D remains unclear. This CDR3 contains 14 residues. Germline V gene sequence: CDR1 SGDLS, CDR2 YYNGEE. The V and J ends lost 0 bases and 7 bases respectively, with 10 bases between them. DNA of the CDR3: TGTGCCAGCAGCGTAGATTTCCTCTTCGGGGAGCTGTTTTTT. It is translated as CASSVDFLFGELFF.

The V and J genes are TRBV9 and TRBJ2-1, with TRBD2 matching 9 bases. The CDR3 is 22 residues long. With 3 bases clipped from V and 0 bases from J, the junction kept 22 bases outside the gene matches. From germline, CDR1 is SGDLS and CDR2 YYNGEE. The CDR3 bases are TGTGCCAGCAGCGGAACTCTCGCTCCGCTAGCGGGATTTACCCACTCCTACAATGAGCAGTTCTTC. It specifies CASSGTLAPLAGFTHSYNEQFF.

This sequence joins TRBV2 and TRBJ2-1, with 10 nucleotides matching TRBD2. Germline-derived CDR1 and CDR2 are SNHLY and FYNNEI. The CDR3 is 14 residues long. The V and J ends lost 7 bases and 6 bases, in that order; junction bases with no gene match: 6. CDR3 coding DNA: TGTGCCAGCAATCTAGCGGGAGCGACCAATGAGCAGTTCTTC. Amino acid sequence: CASNLAGATNEQFF.

V usage is TRBV6-4 and J usage is TRBJ2-3; D possibly corresponds to TRBD2 (5 bases). The CDR3 contains 13 residues. The V gene's germline CDR1 is MRHNA and CDR2 SNTAGT. With 5 bases removed from V and 1 base from J, the gap between germline ends came to 7 bases. CDR3 nucleotide sequence: TGTGCCAGCAGTATTAGCGGCACAGATACGCAGTATTTT. Translation: CASSISGTDTQYF.

The chain uses TRBV6-5 and TRBJ1-5; TRBD1 agrees at 9 bases. The CDR3 consists of 16 residues. Germline lookup yields CDR1 MNHEY and CDR2 SVGAGI. V gave up 4 bases and J gave up 4 bases; unmatched junction bases: 8. The CDR3 sequence: CASSLGTGTGNQPQHF. CDR3 in DNA: TGTGCCAGCAGTTTAGGGACAGGGACGGGGAATCAGCCCCAGCATTTT.

CDR3 sequence (DNA): TGTGCCAGCAGCTGGACAGTCAACACAGATACGCAGTATTTT. This gives the protein CASSWTVNTDTQYF. The chain couples TRBV7-8 to TRBJ2-3, with a tentative D call TRBD1 (6 bases). Trimming cost V 4 bases and J 2 bases, with 10 bases left between them. The CDR3 contains 14 residues. The germline V gene encodes CDR1 SGHVS and CDR2 FQNEAQ.

CDR3 coding DNA: TGTGCCATCAGCCAATTAGCGGGAGCAAGGAATGAGCAGTTCTTC. It yields the protein CAISQLAGARNEQFF. This rearrangement joins TRBV10-3 to TRBJ2-1; TRBD2 matches at 9 bases. The CDR3 extends over 15 amino acids. CDR1 and CDR2 (germline): ENHRY, SYGVKD. Unmatched junction bases numbered 10, after V lost 6 bases and J lost 7 bases.

This chain links TRBV30 with TRBJ2-5, with TRBD2 matching over 7 bases. The germline V gene encodes CDR1 GTSNPN and CDR2 SVGIG (reference sequence). The junction had 5 bases not matched to a gene; V was cut back by 5 bases and J by 5 bases. The CDR3 consists of 12 residues. CDR3 region: CAWDEGGETQYF. Here the CDR3 DNA reads TGTGCCTGGGACGAGGGAGGGGAGACCCAGTACTTC.

This chain connects TRBV5-8 to TRBJ1-5; 9 bases line up with TRBD1. The trim removed 4 bases at V and 5 bases at J, leaving 13 bases unmatched. The length of the CDR3 is 17 residues. Germline CDR1 and CDR2: SGHTS and YDEGEE. As DNA, the CDR3 is TGTGCCAGCAGCCCCGCACGGGACAGGGCAGGGGATCAGCCCCAGCATTTT. This translates into CASSPARDRAGDQPQHF.

The V gene is TRBV6-4, the J gene TRBJ2-2; D ambiguous. Germline CDR1 is MRHNA and CDR2 is SNTAGT. The V gene lost 4 bases and the J gene lost 1 base, with 7 bases spanning the gap. The CDR3 is 14 amino acids. In DNA, the CDR3 is TGTGCCAGCAGTGTTCTTTGGAACACCGGGGAGCTGTTTTTT. Protein: CASSVLWNTGELFF.

V usage is TRBV6-5 and J usage is TRBJ1-4; TRBD1 aligns across 7 bases. Trimming cost V 0 bases and J 3 bases; bases outside gene matches: 1. Germline CDR1 MNHEY, CDR2 SVGAGI. CDR3 length equals 15 residues. CDR3 residues: CASSYSGTANEKLFF. CDR3 bases: TGTGCCAGCAGTTACTCAGGGACAGCTAATGAAAAACTGTTTTTT.

The chain uses TRBV19 and TRBJ2-1, with D possibly being TRBD2 (6 bases). The germline V gene encodes CDR1 LNHDA and CDR2 SQIVND (reference sequence). The V end was cut by 8 bases, the J end by 6 bases, with 17 bases between. The CDR3 totals 14 residues. CDR3 sequence: CASRTEAGSNEQFF. CDR3 DNA: TGTGCCAGTCGCACTGAAGCGGGTTCCAATGAGCAGTTCTTC. The full variable domain, in which reference TRBV19 and TRBJ2-1 provide the parts outside the CDR3, is DGGITQSPKYLFRKEGQNVTLSCEQNLNHDAMYWYRQDPGQGLRLIYYSQIVNDFQKGDIAEGYSVSREKKESFPLTVTSAQKNPTAFYLCASRTEAGSNEQFFGPGTRLTVL.

V is TRBV5-1 and J is TRBJ2-1; 7 bases map to TRBD1. Germline values: CDR1 SGHRS, CDR2 YFSETQ. Unmatched junction bases numbered 4, after V lost 6 bases and J lost 10 bases. The CDR3 sequence is 11 residues long. In nucleotides, the CDR3 is TGCGCCAGCACAACAGGGGTCGAGCAGTTCTTC. Protein product: CASTTGVEQFF.

The rearrangement uses TRBV19 and TRBJ2-7, with a weak D call TRBD2 (6 bases). CDR1 and CDR2 (germline): LNHDA, SQIVND (reference sequence). The CDR3 runs 14 residues. Trimming removed 3 bases from V and 2 bases from J, with 11 bases in between. CDR3 nucleotide sequence: TGTGCCAGTAGTATTGTGCGGGGTCCCTACGAGCAGTACTTC. Protein: CASSIVRGPYEQYF. Together with reference TRBV19 and TRBJ2-7, the CDR3 gives the full variable domain: DGGITQSPKYLFRKEGQNVTLSCEQNLNHDAMYWYRQDPGQGLRLIYYSQIVNDFQKGDIAEGYSVSREKKESFPLTVTSAQKNPTAFYLCASSIVRGPYEQYFGPGTRLTVT.

The chain links TRBV10-3 to TRBJ1-2, with D unclear. The CDR3 totals 16 residues. Trimming removed 3 bases at V and 4 bases at J, with 18 bases between. CDR1 is ENHRY and CDR2 is SYGVKD in the germline V gene. CDR3 coding DNA: TGTGCCATCAGTGATCAGGCAGGCAACAACCTCTATGGCTACACCTTC. This sequence encodes CAISDQAGNNLYGYTF.

The chain links TRBV10-3 to TRBJ1-2, with a possible D match to TRBD1 (6 bases). The CDR3 length is 16 residues. CDR1 is ENHRY, CDR2 SYGVKD, per germline. Trimming left V 6 bases short and J 8 bases short, with 25 bases between. The CDR3, as DNA: TGTGCCATCAGGGAGACCATACTCGGGACATCTCGAGGCTACACCTTC. Protein product: CAIRETILGTSRGYTF.

This rearrangement joins TRBV7-9 to TRBJ1-1; D is uncertain. The CDR3 covers 16 residues. Germline lookup yields CDR1 SEHNR and CDR2 FQNEAQ (reference sequence). The ends were cut back, 3 bases at V and 0 bases at J, with 14 bases in the middle. The CDR3 DNA reads as TGTGCCAGCAGCTTGGAGATCGCTCTTATGAACACTGAAGCTTTCTTT. This encodes CASSLEIALMNTEAFF.